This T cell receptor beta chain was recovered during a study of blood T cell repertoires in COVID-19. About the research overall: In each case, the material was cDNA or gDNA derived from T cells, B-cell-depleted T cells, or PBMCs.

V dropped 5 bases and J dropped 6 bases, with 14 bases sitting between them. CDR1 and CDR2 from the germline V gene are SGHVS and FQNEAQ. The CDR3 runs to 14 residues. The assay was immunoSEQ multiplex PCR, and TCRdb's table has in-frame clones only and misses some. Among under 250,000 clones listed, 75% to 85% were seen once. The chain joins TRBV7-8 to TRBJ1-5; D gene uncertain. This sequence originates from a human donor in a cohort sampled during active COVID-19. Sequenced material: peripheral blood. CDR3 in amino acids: CASSARRERQPQHF. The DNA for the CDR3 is TGTGCCAGCAGCGCACGGAGAGAACGTCAGCCCCAGCATTTT. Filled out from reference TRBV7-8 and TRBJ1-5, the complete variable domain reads GAGVSQSPRYKVAKRGQDVALRCDPISGHVSLFWYQQALGQGPEFLTYFQNEAQLDKSGLPSDRFFAERPEGSVSTLKIQRTQQEDSAVYLCASSARRERQPQHFGDGTRLSIL.